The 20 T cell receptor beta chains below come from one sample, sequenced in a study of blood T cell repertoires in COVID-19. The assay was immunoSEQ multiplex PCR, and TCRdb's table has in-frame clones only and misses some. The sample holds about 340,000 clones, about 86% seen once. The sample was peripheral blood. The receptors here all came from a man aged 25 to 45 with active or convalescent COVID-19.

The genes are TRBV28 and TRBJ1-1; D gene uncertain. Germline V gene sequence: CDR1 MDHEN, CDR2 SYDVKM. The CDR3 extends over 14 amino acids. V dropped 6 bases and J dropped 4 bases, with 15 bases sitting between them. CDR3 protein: CASRTSARGTEAFF. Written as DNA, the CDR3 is TGTGCCAGCAGAACTTCGGCGCGGGGCACTGAAGCTTTCTTT.

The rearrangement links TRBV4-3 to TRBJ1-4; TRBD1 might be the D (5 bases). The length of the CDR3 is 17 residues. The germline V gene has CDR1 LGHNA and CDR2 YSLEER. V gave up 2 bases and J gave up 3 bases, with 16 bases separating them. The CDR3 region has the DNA TGCGCCAGCAGCCAATTTGCCCGGCGACAGTCTAATGAAAAACTGTTTTTT. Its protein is CASSQFARRQSNEKLFF.

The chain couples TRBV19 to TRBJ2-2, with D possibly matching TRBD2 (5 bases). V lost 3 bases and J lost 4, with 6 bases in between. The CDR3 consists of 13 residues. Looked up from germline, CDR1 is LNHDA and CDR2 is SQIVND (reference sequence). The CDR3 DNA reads TGTGCCAGTAGTATTGGGAGCACCGGGGAGCTGTTTTTT. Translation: CASSIGSTGELFF. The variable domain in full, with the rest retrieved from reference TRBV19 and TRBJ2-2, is DGGITQSPKYLFRKEGQNVTLSCEQNLNHDAMYWYRQDPGQGLRLIYYSQIVNDFQKGDIAEGYSVSREKKESFPLTVTSAQKNPTAFYLCASSIGSTGELFFGEGSRLTVL.

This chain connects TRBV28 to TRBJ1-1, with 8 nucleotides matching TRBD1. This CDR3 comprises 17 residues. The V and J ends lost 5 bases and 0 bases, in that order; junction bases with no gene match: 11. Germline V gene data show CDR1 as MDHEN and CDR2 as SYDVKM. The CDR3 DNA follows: TGTGCCAGCAGTCCAGGGGGGGCAGGGGGCCTGAACACTGAAGCTTTCTTT. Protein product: CASSPGGAGGLNTEAFF.

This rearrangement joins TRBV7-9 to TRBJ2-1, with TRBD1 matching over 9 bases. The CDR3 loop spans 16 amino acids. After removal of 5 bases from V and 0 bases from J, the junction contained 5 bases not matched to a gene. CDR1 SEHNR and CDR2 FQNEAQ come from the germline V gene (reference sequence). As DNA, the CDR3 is TGTGCCAGCAGCGGACCGACAGGGGGCTCCTACAATGAGCAGTTCTTC. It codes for CASSGPTGGSYNEQFF.

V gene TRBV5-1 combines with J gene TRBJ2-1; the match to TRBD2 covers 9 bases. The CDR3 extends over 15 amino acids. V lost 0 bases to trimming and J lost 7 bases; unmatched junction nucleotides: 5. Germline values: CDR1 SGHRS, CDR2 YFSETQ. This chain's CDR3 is CASSLASGMGNEQFF. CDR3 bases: TGCGCCAGCAGCTTGGCTAGCGGGATGGGGAATGAGCAGTTCTTC.

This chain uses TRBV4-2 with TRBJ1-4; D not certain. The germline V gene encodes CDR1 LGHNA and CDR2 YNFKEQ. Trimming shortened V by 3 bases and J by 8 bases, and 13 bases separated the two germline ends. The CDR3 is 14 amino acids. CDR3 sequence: CASSQEASREKLFF. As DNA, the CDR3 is TGTGCCAGCAGCCAGGAGGCGTCACGGGAAAAACTGTTTTTT.

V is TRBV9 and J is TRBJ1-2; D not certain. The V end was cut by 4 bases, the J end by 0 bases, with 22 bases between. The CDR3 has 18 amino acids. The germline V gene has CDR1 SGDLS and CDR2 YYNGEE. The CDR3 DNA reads TGTGCCAGCAGCTCACGACCGACAACTTTCCTGGCTAACTATGGCTACACCTTC. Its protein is CASSSRPTTFLANYGYTF.

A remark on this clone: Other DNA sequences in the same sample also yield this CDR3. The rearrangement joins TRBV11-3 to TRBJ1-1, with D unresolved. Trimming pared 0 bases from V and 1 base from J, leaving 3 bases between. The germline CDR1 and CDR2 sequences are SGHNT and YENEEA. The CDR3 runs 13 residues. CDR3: CASSLDRNTEAFF. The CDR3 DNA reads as TGTGCCAGCAGCTTAGACAGGAACACTGAAGCTTTCTTT.

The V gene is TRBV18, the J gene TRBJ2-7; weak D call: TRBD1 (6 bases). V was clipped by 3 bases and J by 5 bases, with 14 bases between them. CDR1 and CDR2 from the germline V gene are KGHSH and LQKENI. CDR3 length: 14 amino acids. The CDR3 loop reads CASSPRQEIHEQYF. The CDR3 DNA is TGTGCCAGCTCACCCCGACAGGAAATCCACGAGCAGTACTTC.

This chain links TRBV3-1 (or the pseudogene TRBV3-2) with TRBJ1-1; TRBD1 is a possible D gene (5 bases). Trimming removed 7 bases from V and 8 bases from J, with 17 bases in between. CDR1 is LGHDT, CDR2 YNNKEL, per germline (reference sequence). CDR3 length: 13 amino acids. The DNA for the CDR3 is TGTGCCAGCAACCTGGGGGGTGGGGTAGAAGCTTTCTTT. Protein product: CASNLGGGVEAFF.

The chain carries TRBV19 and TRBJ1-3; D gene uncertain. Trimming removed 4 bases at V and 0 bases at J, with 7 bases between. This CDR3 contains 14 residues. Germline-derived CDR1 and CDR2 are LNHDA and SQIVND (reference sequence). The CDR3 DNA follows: TGTGCCAGTAGTACCTGGAGCTCTGGAAACACCATATATTTT. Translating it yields CASSTWSSGNTIYF.

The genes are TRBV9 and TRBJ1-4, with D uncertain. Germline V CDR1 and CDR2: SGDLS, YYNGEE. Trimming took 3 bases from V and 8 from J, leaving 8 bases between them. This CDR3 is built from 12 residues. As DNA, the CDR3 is TGTGCCAGCAGCGGTCTAAAAGAAAAACTGTTTTTT. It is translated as CASSGLKEKLFF.

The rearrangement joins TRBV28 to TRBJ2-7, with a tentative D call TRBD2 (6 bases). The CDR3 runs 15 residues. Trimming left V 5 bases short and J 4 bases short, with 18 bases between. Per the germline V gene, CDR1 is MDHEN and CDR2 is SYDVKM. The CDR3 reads CASSPVDGGRYEQYF. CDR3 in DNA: TGTGCCAGCAGTCCCGTCGACGGGGGAAGGTACGAGCAGTACTTC.

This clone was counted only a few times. The DNA for the CDR3 is TGTGCCAGCTTCCGTGAGGTGAATAATTCACCCCTCCACTTT. Translating gives CASFREVNNSPLHF. V gene TRBV6-6 combines with J gene TRBJ1-6, with D hard to call. From germline, CDR1 is MNHNY and CDR2 SVGAGI (reference sequence). This CDR3 contains 14 residues. V gave up 8 bases and J gave up 5 bases, with 13 bases separating them.

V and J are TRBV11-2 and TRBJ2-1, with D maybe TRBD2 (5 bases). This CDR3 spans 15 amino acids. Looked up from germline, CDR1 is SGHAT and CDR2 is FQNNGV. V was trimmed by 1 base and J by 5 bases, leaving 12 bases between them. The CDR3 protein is CASSLAQLGNNEQFF. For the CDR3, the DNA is TGTGCCAGCAGCTTAGCCCAACTAGGGAACAATGAGCAGTTCTTC.

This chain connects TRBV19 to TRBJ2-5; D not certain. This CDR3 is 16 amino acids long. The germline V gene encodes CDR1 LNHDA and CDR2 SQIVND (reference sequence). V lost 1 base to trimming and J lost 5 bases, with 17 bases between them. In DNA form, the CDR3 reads TGTGCCAGTAGTATAGTTAACAGTGGGTTTCGGGAGACCCAGTACTTC. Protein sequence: CASSIVNSGFRETQYF. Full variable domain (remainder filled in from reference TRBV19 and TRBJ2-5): DGGITQSPKYLFRKEGQNVTLSCEQNLNHDAMYWYRQDPGQGLRLIYYSQIVNDFQKGDIAEGYSVSREKKESFPLTVTSAQKNPTAFYLCASSIVNSGFRETQYFGPGTRLLVL.

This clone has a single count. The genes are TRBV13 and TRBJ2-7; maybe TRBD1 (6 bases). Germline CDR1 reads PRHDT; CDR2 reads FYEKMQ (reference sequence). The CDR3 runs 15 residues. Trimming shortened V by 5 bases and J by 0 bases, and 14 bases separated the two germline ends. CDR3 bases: TGTGCCAGCAGCGGAAGGACAGAAAGCTCCTACGAGCAGTACTTC. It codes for CASSGRTESSYEQYF.

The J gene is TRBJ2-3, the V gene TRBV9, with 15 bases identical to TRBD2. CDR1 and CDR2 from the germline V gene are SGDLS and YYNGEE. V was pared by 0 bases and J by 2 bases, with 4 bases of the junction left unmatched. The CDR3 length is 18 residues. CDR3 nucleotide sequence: TGTGCCAGCAGCGTAGTGGGACTAGCGGGAGGCCACACAGATACGCAGTATTTT. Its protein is CASSVVGLAGGHTDTQYF. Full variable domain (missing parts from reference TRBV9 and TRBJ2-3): DSGVTQTPKHLITATGQRVTLRCSPRSGDLSVYWYQQSLDQGLQFLIQYYNGEERAKGNILERFSAQQFPDLHSELNLSSLELGDSALYFCASSVVGLAGGHTDTQYFGPGTRLTVL.

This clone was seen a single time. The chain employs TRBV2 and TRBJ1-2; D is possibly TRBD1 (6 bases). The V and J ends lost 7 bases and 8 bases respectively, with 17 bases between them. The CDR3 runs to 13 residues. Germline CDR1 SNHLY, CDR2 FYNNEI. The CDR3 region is CASTHRGKGGYTF. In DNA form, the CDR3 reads TGTGCCAGCACTCATAGGGGGAAGGGAGGCTACACCTTC.